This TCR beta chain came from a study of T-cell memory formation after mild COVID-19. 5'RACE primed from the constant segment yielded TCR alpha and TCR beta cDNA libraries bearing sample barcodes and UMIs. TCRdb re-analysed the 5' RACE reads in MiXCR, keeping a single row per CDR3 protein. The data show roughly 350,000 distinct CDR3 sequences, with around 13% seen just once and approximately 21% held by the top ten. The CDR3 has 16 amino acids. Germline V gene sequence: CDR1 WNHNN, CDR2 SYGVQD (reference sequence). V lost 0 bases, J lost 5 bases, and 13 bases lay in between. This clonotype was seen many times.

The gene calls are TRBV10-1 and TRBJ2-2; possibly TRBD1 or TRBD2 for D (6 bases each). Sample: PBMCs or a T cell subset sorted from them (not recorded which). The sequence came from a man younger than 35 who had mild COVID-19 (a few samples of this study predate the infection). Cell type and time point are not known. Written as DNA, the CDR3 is TGCGCCAGCAGTGAGTCGTTGCAGGGGAGGACCGGGGAGCTGTTTTTT. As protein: CASSESLQGRTGELFF.